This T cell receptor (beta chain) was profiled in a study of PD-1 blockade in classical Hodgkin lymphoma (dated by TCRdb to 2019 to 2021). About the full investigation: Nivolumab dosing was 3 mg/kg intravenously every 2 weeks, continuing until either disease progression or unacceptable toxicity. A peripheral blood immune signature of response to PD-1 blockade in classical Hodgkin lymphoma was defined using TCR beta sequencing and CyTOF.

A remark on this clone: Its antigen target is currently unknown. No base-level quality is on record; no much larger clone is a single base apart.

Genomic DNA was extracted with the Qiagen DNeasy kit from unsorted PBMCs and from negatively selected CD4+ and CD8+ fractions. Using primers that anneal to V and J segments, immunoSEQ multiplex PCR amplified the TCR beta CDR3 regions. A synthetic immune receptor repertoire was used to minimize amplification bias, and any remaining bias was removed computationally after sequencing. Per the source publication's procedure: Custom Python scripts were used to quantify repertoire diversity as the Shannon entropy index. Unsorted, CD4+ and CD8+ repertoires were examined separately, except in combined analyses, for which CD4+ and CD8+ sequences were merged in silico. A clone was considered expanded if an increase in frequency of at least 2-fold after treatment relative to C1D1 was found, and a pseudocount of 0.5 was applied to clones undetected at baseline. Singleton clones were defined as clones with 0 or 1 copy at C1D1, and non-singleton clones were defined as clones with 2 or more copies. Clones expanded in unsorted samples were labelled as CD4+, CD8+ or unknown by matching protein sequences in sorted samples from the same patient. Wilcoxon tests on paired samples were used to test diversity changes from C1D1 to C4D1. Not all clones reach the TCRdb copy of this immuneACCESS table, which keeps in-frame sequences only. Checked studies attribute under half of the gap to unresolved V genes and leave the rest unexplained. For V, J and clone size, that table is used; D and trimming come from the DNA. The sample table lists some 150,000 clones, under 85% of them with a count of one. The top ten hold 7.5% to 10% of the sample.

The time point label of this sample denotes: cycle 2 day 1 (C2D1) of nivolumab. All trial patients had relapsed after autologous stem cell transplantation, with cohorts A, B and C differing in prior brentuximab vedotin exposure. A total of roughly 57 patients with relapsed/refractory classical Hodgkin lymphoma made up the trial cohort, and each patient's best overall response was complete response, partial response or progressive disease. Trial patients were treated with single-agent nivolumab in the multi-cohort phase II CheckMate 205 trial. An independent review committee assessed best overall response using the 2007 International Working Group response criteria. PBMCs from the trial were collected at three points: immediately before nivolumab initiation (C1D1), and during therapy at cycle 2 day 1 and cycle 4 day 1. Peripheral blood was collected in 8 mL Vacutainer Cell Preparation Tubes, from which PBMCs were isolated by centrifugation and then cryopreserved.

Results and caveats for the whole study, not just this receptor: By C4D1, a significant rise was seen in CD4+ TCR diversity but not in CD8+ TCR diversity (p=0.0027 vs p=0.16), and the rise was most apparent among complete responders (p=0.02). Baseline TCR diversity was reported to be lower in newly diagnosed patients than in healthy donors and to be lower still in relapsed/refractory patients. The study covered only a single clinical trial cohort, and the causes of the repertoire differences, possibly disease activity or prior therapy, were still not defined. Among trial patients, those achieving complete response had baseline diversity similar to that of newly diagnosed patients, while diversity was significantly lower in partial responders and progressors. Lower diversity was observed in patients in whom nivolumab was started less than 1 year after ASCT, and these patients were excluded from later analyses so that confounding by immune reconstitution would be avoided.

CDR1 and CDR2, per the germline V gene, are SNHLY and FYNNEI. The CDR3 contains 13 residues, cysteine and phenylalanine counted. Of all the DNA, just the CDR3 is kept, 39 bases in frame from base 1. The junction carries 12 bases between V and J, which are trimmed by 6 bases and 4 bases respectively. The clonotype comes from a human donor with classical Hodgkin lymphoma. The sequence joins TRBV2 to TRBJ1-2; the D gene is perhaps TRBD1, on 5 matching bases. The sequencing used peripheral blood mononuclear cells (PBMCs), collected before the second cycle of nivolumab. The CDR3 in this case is CASRKDIAYGYTF. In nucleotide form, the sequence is TGTGCCAGCAGAAAGGACATCGCCTATGGCTACACCTTC.